This TCR beta chain is drawn from a study of OX40 agonist ivuxolimab in advanced cancers. Study overall: Three patients had partial responses: one hepatocellular carcinoma, two cutaneous melanoma. Study-level findings and limits: In general, CD8+ T cells held more expanded clones than CD4+ did, on average. What antigens the expanded peripheral T cells recognized was never established.

On this clone: Its matching antigen is unknown.

Autoimmune disease history or systemic immunosuppression led to patient exclusion. Germline V gene data show CDR1 as SGHKS and CDR2 as YYEKEE (reference sequence). The germline V and J ends were trimmed by 4 bases and 7 bases, with 10 bases remaining between them. There are 12 residues in the CDR3. The data were produced by immunoSEQ multiplex PCR, yet TCRdb's version contains in-frame clones alone and is incomplete. The table includes about 46,000 clones, around nine tenths detected once. The receptor was derived from an adult with an advanced solid tumor such as melanoma, head and neck, liver or kidney cancer. The sample in question was CD4+ or CD8+ T cells sorted from blood, obtained in a trial of the OX40 agonist ivuxolimab. The chain joins TRBV5-5 to TRBJ2-3; D is unclear. DNA for the CDR3: TGTGCCAGCAGCAACCCACCTAATACGCAGTATTTT. Its protein is CASSNPPNTQYF.